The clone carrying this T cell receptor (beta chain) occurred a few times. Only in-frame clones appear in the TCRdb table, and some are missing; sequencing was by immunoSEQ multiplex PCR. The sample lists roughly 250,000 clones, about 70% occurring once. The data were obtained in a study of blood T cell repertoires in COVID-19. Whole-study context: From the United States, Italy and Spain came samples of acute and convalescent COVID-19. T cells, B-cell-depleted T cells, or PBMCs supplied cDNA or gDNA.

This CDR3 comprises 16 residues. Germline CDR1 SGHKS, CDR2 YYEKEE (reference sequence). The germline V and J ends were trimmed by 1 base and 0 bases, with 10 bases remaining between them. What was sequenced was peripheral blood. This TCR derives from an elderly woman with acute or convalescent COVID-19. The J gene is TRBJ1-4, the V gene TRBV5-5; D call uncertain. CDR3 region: CASSLRSGATNEKLFF. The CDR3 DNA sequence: TGTGCCAGCAGCTTGAGGTCAGGTGCAACTAATGAAAAACTGTTTTTT.